This entry is about one T cell receptor beta chain. The sample comes from a study of blood T cell repertoires in COVID-19. In the authors' methods: Quantification of nucleated cells was approximated via reference gene primer amplification. Only in-frame clones appear in the TCRdb table, and some are missing; sequencing was by immunoSEQ multiplex PCR. The V and J calls and clone size are taken from that table; D and trimming were inferred from the DNA. The sample includes hundreds of thousands of clones, approximately 87% of them seen just once. From germline, CDR1 is LGHNA and CDR2 YSLEER. Deletions cut 7 bases from V and 1 base from J, with 18 bases between. The CDR3 extends over 16 amino acids.

This receptor was taken from a woman aged 45-59 years in a cohort exposed to, infected with or recovered from COVID-19 (not recorded which). This chain joins TRBV4-3 and TRBJ2-3; D may be TRBD1 (5 bases). The sequenced sample was PBMCs or T cells enriched from blood (not recorded which). The CDR3 sequence: CASNQGSQAGTDTQYF. DNA for the CDR3: TGCGCCAGCAACCAGGGTTCACAGGCGGGCACAGATACGCAGTATTTT.